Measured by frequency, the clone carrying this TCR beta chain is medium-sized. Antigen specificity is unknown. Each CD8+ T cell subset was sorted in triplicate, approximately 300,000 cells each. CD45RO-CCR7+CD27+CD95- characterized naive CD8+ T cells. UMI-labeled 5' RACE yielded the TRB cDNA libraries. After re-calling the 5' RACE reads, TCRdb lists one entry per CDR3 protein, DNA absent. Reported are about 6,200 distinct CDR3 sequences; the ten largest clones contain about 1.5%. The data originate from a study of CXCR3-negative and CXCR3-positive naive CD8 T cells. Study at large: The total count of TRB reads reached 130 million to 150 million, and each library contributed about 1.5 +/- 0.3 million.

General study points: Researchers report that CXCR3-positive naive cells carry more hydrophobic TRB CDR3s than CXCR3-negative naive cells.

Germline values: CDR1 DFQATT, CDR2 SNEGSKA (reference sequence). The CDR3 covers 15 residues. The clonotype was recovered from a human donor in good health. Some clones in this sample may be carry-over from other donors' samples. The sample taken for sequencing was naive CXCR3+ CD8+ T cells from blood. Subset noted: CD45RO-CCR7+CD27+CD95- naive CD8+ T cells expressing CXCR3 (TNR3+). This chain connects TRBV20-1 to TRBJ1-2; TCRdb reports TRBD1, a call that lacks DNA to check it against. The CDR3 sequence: CSATYPGQDTYGYTF.